The clone carrying this T cell receptor (beta chain) showed up just once. What it binds is not known. This entry belongs to a study of shared clonotypes between healthy human individuals. In the study overall: The cohort comprised a couple of women and a few men. Their ages spanned 18 to 49 years. Three CD4 naive, three CD4 memory, two CD8 naive and one CD8 memory plate were used per donor.

From CD4+ cells came CD45RA+ naive and CD45RA-negative memory subsets. The protocol was immunoSEQ multiplex PCR, while the TCRdb copy is restricted to in-frame clones and leaves out a portion. The profile shows about 1 million clones, around four fifths of them singletons. Overall study findings and caveats: Expectations were that clonotype sharing among donors would be affected by sequencing depth.

Per germline, CDR1 GTSNPN and CDR2 SVGIG (reference sequence). Between the trimmed V and J ends, which lost 3 bases and 7 bases, there was a span of 15 bases. The CDR3 is 13 amino acids. V and J are TRBV30 and TRBJ1-1; D unclear. This clonotype was obtained from a man aged 18 to 29 in good health. Sequencing used memory CD4+ T cells sorted from blood. The sample's subset: CD45RA-negative fraction. For the CDR3, the DNA is TGTGCCTGGAGGTCCGGGGAGTGGGGTGAAGCTTTCTTT. It is translated as CAWRSGEWGEAFF. Full variable domain (rest looked up from reference TRBV30 and TRBJ1-1): SQTIHQWPATLVQPVGSPLSLECTVEGTSNPNLYWYRQAAGRGLQLLFYSVGIGQISSEVPQNLSASRPQDRQFILSSKKLLLSDSGFYLCAWRSGEWGEAFFGQGTRLTVV.